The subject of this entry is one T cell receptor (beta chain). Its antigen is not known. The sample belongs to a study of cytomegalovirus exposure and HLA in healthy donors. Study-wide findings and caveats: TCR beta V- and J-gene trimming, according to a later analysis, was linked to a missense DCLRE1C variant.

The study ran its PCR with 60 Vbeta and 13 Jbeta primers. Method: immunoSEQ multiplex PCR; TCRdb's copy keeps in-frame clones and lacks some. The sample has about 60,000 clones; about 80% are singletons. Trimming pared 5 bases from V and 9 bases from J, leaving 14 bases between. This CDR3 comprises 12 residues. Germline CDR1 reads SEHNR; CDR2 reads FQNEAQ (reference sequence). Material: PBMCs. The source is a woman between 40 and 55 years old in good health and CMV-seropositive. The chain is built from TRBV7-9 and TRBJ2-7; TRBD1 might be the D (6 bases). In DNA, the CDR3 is TGTGCCAGCAGCCCAGGACAGAGTGGGCAGTACTTC. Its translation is CASSPGQSGQYF.